This T cell receptor beta chain was sequenced for a study of beta chain features in type 1 diabetes. Study information: Patients shared similar age, gender and cell yields with healthy donors.

Expressed TCRB transcripts were sequenced, since all the RNA that had been isolated was reverse transcribed. Using immunoSEQ multiplex PCR, the repertoire was profiled, and TCRdb retains in-frame clones only, with some absent. This table has 130,000 to 150,000 clones, approximately 9.2% appearing once. Study results and limitations: TCRB repertoires of naive, central memory and Treg cells appeared more similar among patients than among healthy donors. These data did not resolve whether HLA type affects TCRB rearrangement. Individuals with type 1 diabetes displayed fewer insertions and more deletions at VDJ junctions.

This clone was detected many times. Its antigen is not identified. Sequenced material: central memory CD4+ T cells from blood. This receptor was obtained from a man aged 18 to 35 in good health.

The CDR3 loop reads CASSLIGGDTQYF. CDR3 coding DNA: TGTGCCAGCAGCTTGATCGGTGGAGATACGCAGTATTTT. The J gene is TRBJ2-3, the V gene TRBV7-9; no clear D gene. This CDR3 has 13 residues. Deletions cut 3 bases from V and 5 bases from J, with 9 bases between. Germline V lookup: CDR1 SEHNR, CDR2 FQNEAQ (reference sequence). The complete variable domain, with remaining parts taken from reference TRBV7-9 and TRBJ2-3, reads DTGVSQNPRHKITKRGQNVTFRCDPISEHNRLYWYRQTLGQGPEFLTYFQNEAQLEKSRLLSDRFSAERPKGSFSTLEIQRTEQGDSAMYLCASSLIGGDTQYFGPGTRLTVL.